These 14 T cell receptor beta chains came from one sample sequenced in a study of blood T cells in healthy people across ages. A second PCR, run for about 7 to 12 cycles, used a sample-barcoded 5' primer plus a J-beta primer mix. TCRdb independently ran MiXCR on the 5' RACE reads; one entry per CDR3 protein. Among some 940,000 distinct CDR3 sequences listed, about 28% were seen once. This sample also appeared in a second study, on T cells of mothers and their children.

Material for sequencing was blood. These receptors all come from a woman in her thirties or forties in good health.

The V and J genes are TRBV20-1 and TRBJ2-1, with TRBD2 identical over 10 bases. After removal of 4 bases from V and 6 bases from J, the junction contained 15 bases not matched to a gene. The CDR3 has 17 residues. Germline values: CDR1 DFQATT, CDR2 SNEGSKA (reference sequence). CDR3 sequence: CSATPLAGGTLINEQFF. CDR3 DNA sequence: TGCAGTGCTACACCCTTAGCGGGGGGTACCCTAATCAATGAGCAGTTCTTC.

J is TRBJ1-2 and V is TRBV20-1; weak D call: TRBD1 (6 bases). The CDR3 has 14 amino acids. Germline V lookup: CDR1 DFQATT, CDR2 SNEGSKA (reference sequence). V was pared by 2 bases and J by 6 bases, with 16 bases between. DNA for the CDR3: TGCAGTGCTAGACCTTGGGGGGGGCTCGATGGCTACACCTTC. Encoded protein: CSARPWGGLDGYTF.

In this sample, this clonotype turned up a few times. The rearrangement uses TRBV4-3 and TRBJ1-1; D gene uncertain. The CDR3 runs to 14 residues. Germline lookup yields CDR1 LGHNA and CDR2 YSLEER. V lost 0 bases to trimming and J lost 5 bases, with 10 bases between them. The CDR3 coding sequence is TGCGCCAGCAGCCAAGATTCGGGTTGGACTGAAGCTTTCTTT. Its protein is CASSQDSGWTEAFF.

Only a few counts were recorded for this clonotype. The J gene is TRBJ2-1, the V gene TRBV7-6; D unclear. The V and J ends lost 2 bases and 6 bases respectively, with 11 bases between them. This CDR3 region has 14 residues. Germline-derived CDR1 and CDR2 are SGHVS and FNYEAQ. The CDR3 coding sequence is TGTGCCAGCAGCTTACAGGAAATCAGCAATGAGCAGTTCTTC. Its translation: CASSLQEISNEQFF.

This clonotype turned up a few times. The gene calls are TRBV6-2 or TRBV6-3 and TRBJ2-3; D is tentatively TRBD1 or TRBD2 (5 bases each). This CDR3 has 17 residues. Germline CDR1 and CDR2: MNHEY and SVGEGT. The V end was cut by 7 bases, the J end by 0 bases, with 20 bases between. DNA of the CDR3: TGTGCCAGCACCTTCGGGGCCAAACCGCTCAGCACAGATACGCAGTATTTT. Translation gives CASTFGAKPLSTDTQYF.

The CDR3 here is CASSVRQAPYGYTF. CDR3 in DNA: TGTGCCAGCAGCGTAAGGCAGGCTCCCTATGGCTACACCTTC. The chain is built from TRBV9 and TRBJ1-2; unclear D gene. The CDR3 loop spans 14 amino acids. Germline CDR1 SGDLS, CDR2 YYNGEE. V gave up 1 base and J gave up 4 bases, with 11 bases separating them.

Regarding this clonotype: This may stem from a read error, because a much larger clone lies one nucleotide away. This chain uses TRBV6-1 with TRBJ2-7; D gene uncertain. Germline V gives CDR1 MNHNS, CDR2 SASEGT. CDR3 length equals 15 residues. CDR3 in amino acids: CASGELVGFSYEQYF. The CDR3 DNA is TGTGCCAGCGGTGAACTGGTAGGGTTCTCCTACGAGCAGTACTTC.

This chain connects TRBV7-8 to TRBJ2-7, with D perhaps matching TRBD1 or TRBD2 (7 bases each). This CDR3 is 16 amino acids long. Trimming removed 1 base at V and 5 bases at J, with 18 bases between. CDR1 is SGHVS, CDR2 FQNEAQ, per germline. The CDR3 DNA sequence: TGTGCCAGCAGCTTAGATAGTGGGCCAGGGGGGGACGAGCAGTACTTC. This gives the protein CASSLDSGPGGDEQYF. The variable domain in full, completed from reference TRBV7-8 and TRBJ2-7, reads GAGVSQSPRYKVAKRGQDVALRCDPISGHVSLFWYQQALGQGPEFLTYFQNEAQLDKSGLPSDRFFAERPEGSVSTLKIQRTQQEDSAVYLCASSLDSGPGGDEQYFGPGTRLTVT.

The rearrangement uses TRBV21-1 and TRBJ2-7; the tabulated D call, TRBD1, remains unverified against the DNA. TRBV21-1 is designated a pseudogene. The CDR3 has 16 residues. CDR3 residues: CASSKRSNRVSYEQYF. The CDR3 DNA sequence: TGTGCCAGCAGCAAAAGGAGTAACAGGGTTTCCTACGAGCAGTACTTC.

This clonotype was counted a few times. V is TRBV28 and J is TRBJ2-7, with D perhaps matching TRBD1 (6 bases). Germline loops: CDR1 MDHEN, CDR2 SYDVKM. The V gene lost 7 bases and the J gene lost 0 bases, with 19 bases spanning the gap. The CDR3 is 16 residues long. The chain's CDR3 is CASTPSGTLSSYEQYF. CDR3 coding DNA: TGTGCCAGCACTCCGTCCGGGACACTAAGCTCCTACGAGCAGTACTTC.

In regard to this clonotype: Possible read error: a much larger clone is one base away. The J gene is TRBJ2-6, the V gene TRBV4-1, with D hard to call. CDR3 length equals 16 residues. The germline V gene encodes CDR1 MGHRA and CDR2 YSYEKL. This CDR3 reads CTSSQDNNSGANVLTF. DNA of the CDR3: TGCACCAGCAGCCAAGATAATAACTCTGGGGCCAACGTCCTGACTTTC.

As regards this clonotype: The CDR3 does not close with the conserved phenylalanine or tryptophan, likely indicating a read error. The rearrangement links TRBV7-8 to TRBJ2-2; TRBD1 matches 7 bases. CDR1 and CDR2 from the germline V gene are SGHVS and FQNEAQ. The CDR3 has 16 residues. V dropped 3 bases and J dropped 0; count of bases not matched to a gene: 4. In DNA form, the CDR3 reads TGTGCCAGCAGCTTCGCCCAGGGGGCGAACACCGGGGAGCTGTTTTGT. It is translated as CASSFAQGANTGELFC.

Notes on this clonotype: This may be a read error: a much more frequent sequence differs by one nucleotide. The rearrangement joins TRBV5-1 to TRBJ2-5; D may match TRBD1 or TRBD2 (5 bases each). This CDR3 contains 14 residues. Germline-derived CDR1 and CDR2 are SGHRS and YFSETQ. The CDR3: CASSSGPQGETRYF. The CDR3 coding sequence is TGCGCCAGCTCCTCCGGGCCCCAGGGAGAGACCCGGTACTTC.

This clonotype was observed many times. This chain joins TRBV29-1 and TRBJ2-1; TRBD1 matches 9 bases. The CDR3 spans 14 residues. From germline, CDR1 is SQVTM and CDR2 ANQGSEA. Germline trimming cut 6 bases from V and 1 base from J; bases unmatched to any gene: 4. The DNA for the CDR3 is TGCAGCGTGGTGGGACAGGGTTCCTACAATGAGCAGTTCTTC. The encoded protein is CSVVGQGSYNEQFF.